The 29 T cell receptor beta chains below were found in one sample sequenced in a study of T cell repertoires in cytomegalovirus infection. Antigens of these TCRs are unknown. From the reads, TCRdb called clonotypes with MiXCR, one entry per CDR3 protein. Of just over 450,000 distinct CDR3 sequences detected, more than 40% appear once; the ten largest clones hold about 39%. The material sequenced was cultured PBMCs, taken from culture after CMV antigen stimulation. These receptors were taken from a human donor in good health (CMV status not recorded). Some clones in this sample may be carry-over from other donors' samples.

The chain joins TRBV20-1 to TRBJ2-3, with TRBD2 matching over 8 bases. J was trimmed by 1 base and V by 5 bases; bases with no gene match: 8. This CDR3 is 15 amino acids long. Germline V gene data show CDR1 as DFQATT and CDR2 as SNEGSKA (reference sequence). The DNA of the CDR3 is TGCAGTGCTCGGGGACTAGTCGGCGGCACAGATACGCAGTATTTT. Translating it yields CSARGLVGGTDTQYF.

V usage is TRBV28 and J usage is TRBJ1-2, with 9 nucleotides matching TRBD1. CDR3 length equals 15 residues. V lost 5 bases, J lost 8 bases, and 12 bases stayed unmatched. CDR1 and CDR2 (germline): MDHEN, SYDVKM. The CDR3 nucleotides are TGTGCCAGCAGTCCCGGGACAGGGATAATTGGAGGCTACACCTTC. It encodes CASSPGTGIIGGYTF.

This clonotype is a singleton in its sample. The chain joins TRBV12-3 or TRBV12-4 to TRBJ2-3; D remains unclear. The CDR3 sequence is 13 residues long. With 4 bases removed from V and 4 bases from J, the gap between germline ends came to 9 bases. The CDR3 nucleotides are TGTGCCAGCAGTTCCCTTCACGCAGATACGCAGTATTTT. Protein sequence: CASSSLHADTQYF.

This clonotype has more than one count but fewer than ten. V gene TRBV5-5 combines with J gene TRBJ2-1; 10 bases match TRBD1. This CDR3 region has 15 residues. Germline V lookup: CDR1 SGHKS, CDR2 YYEKEE (reference sequence). V shed 3 bases, J shed 5 bases, and the junction held 5 bases outside the gene matches. The CDR3 DNA reads as TGTGCCAGCAGCTGGGGGGACAGGGGCAACAATGAGCAGTTCTTC. The encoded protein is CASSWGDRGNNEQFF. Full variable domain (rest looked up from reference TRBV5-5 and TRBJ2-1): DAGVTQSPTHLIKTRGQQVTLRCSPISGHKSVSWYQQVLGQGPQFIFQYYEKEERGRGNFPDRFSARQFPNYSSELNVNALLLGDSALYLCASSWGDRGNNEQFFGPGTRLTVL.

This clonotype has a handful of counts. The chain employs TRBV7-9 and TRBJ1-5, with a weak D call TRBD1 (5 bases). This CDR3 contains 13 residues. Trimming left V 3 bases short and J 5 bases short, with 8 bases between. CDR1 is SEHNR, CDR2 FQNEAQ, per germline (reference sequence). The CDR3 DNA reads TGTGCCAGCAGCTTGGACACGGATCAGCCCCAGCATTTT. Amino acids: CASSLDTDQPQHF.

This sequence joins TRBV19 and TRBJ2-7; D is tentatively TRBD1 or TRBD2 (6 bases each). CDR1 LNHDA and CDR2 SQIVND come from the germline V gene (reference sequence). The CDR3 totals 13 residues. V dropped 7 bases and J dropped 4 bases, with 14 bases sitting between them. The CDR3 protein is CASNRGPEYEQYF. CDR3 bases: TGTGCCAGTAACCGGGGGCCAGAGTACGAGCAGTACTTC.

The J gene is TRBJ2-5, the V gene TRBV7-2; the match to TRBD2 covers 7 bases. V dropped 5 bases and J dropped 5; count of bases not matched to a gene: 11. Germline CDR1 reads SGHTA; CDR2 reads FQGNSA. This CDR3 spans 15 amino acids. The CDR3 protein is CASSPGLHAGETQYF. CDR3 DNA: TGTGCCAGCAGCCCGGGACTACATGCGGGGGAGACCCAGTACTTC.

CDR3 DNA sequence: TGTGCCAGCAGTGAAGCGCTCATGTATGTATCCCTACCAGCGGGAGCTTACAATGAGCAGTTCTTC. Protein sequence: CASSEALMYVSLPAGAYNEQFF. The V gene is TRBV6-1, the J gene TRBJ2-1; TRBD2 matches 8 bases. CDR1 is MNHNS, CDR2 SASEGT, per germline. V lost 0 bases to trimming and J lost 4 bases; unmatched junction nucleotides: 23. The CDR3 is 22 amino acids.

The genes are TRBV7-6 and TRBJ2-1; maybe TRBD2 (6 bases). The CDR3 runs to 15 residues. Per the germline V gene, CDR1 is SGHVS and CDR2 is FNYEAQ. The V end was cut by 5 bases, the J end by 7 bases, with 18 bases between. CDR3: CASSPRSPGENEQFF. In nucleotides, the CDR3 is TGTGCCAGCAGCCCCCGATCGCCGGGAGAGAATGAGCAGTTCTTC. The variable domain in full, completed from reference TRBV7-6 and TRBJ2-1, reads GAGVSQSPRYKVTKRGQDVALRCDPISGHVSLYWYRQALGQGPEFLTYFNYEAQQDKSGLPNDRFSAERPEGSISTLTIQRTEQRDSAMYRCASSPRSPGENEQFFGPGTRLTVL.

There are a few counts of this clonotype. This chain uses TRBV12-3 or TRBV12-4 with TRBJ2-6, with D perhaps matching TRBD2 (6 bases). Trimming removed 6 bases at V and 3 bases at J, with 18 bases between. CDR3 length equals 17 residues. CDR3 residues: CASREGSGQLGANVLTF. For the CDR3, the DNA is TGTGCCAGCAGGGAAGGGAGCGGGCAGCTTGGGGCCAACGTCCTGACTTTC.

This clonotype has just a few counts. The chain links TRBV12-3 or TRBV12-4 to TRBJ1-1, with D possibly matching TRBD1 (5 bases). The CDR3 runs 17 residues. Trimming cost V 7 bases and J 4 bases, with 25 bases left between them. CDR3 sequence: CASNKPGGGSWGTEAFF. The CDR3 nucleotides read TGTGCCAGCAACAAACCGGGGGGGGGGTCTTGGGGCACTGAAGCTTTCTTT.

The CDR3 reads CASSEWGGGATTEAFF. CDR3 bases: TGTGCCAGCAGTGAATGGGGAGGGGGCGCGACCACTGAAGCTTTCTTT. This chain connects TRBV25-1 to TRBJ1-1, with TRBD1 matching over 7 bases. Germline trimming cut 1 base from V and 4 bases from J; bases unmatched to any gene: 9. The germline gives CDR1 MGHDK, CDR2 SYGVNS. The CDR3 length is 16 residues.

The rearrangement uses TRBV11-2 and TRBJ2-4, with D unclear. The CDR3 is made up of 17 amino acids. V shed 1 base and J shed 3 bases, with 16 bases lying between them. Germline lookup yields CDR1 SGHAT and CDR2 FQNNGV. The CDR3 reads CASSLVRGPVGKNIQYF. The CDR3 DNA reads TGTGCCAGCAGCTTAGTCCGCGGTCCTGTTGGCAAAAACATTCAGTACTTC.

This clonotype showed up just a few times. This chain connects TRBV7-2 to TRBJ2-3, with TRBD2 identical over 15 bases. This CDR3 contains 18 residues. Looked up from germline, CDR1 is SGHTA and CDR2 is FQGNSA. J gave up 4 bases and V 5 bases, and 10 bases lay outside the gene matches. The CDR3 bases are TGTGCCAGCAGCCGACCGGGACTAGCGGGAGGTCAGGCAGATACGCAGTATTTT. It encodes CASSRPGLAGGQADTQYF.

The chain is built from TRBV28 and TRBJ2-5; D gene uncertain. This CDR3 has 13 residues. V lost 3 bases to trimming and J lost 4 bases, with 9 bases between them. Germline loops: CDR1 MDHEN, CDR2 SYDVKM. The CDR3 loop is CASSFDFRETQYF. The CDR3 coding sequence is TGTGCCAGCAGTTTCGACTTTAGAGAGACCCAGTACTTC.

The V call is TRBV28, the J call TRBJ2-7, with 7 positions matching TRBD1. CDR1 MDHEN and CDR2 SYDVKM come from the germline V gene. J gave up 1 base and V 6 bases, and 6 bases lay outside the gene matches. The CDR3 consists of 14 residues. The CDR3 nucleotides read TGTGCCAGCAGAAAATCGACAGGGTCCTACGAGCAGTACTTC. It codes for CASRKSTGSYEQYF.

This chain joins TRBV19 and TRBJ1-2; D is perhaps TRBD1 (5 bases). This CDR3 spans 15 amino acids. V gave up 7 bases and J gave up 3 bases, with 18 bases separating them. CDR1 and CDR2 from the germline V gene are LNHDA and SQIVND (reference sequence). In DNA, the CDR3 is TGTGCCAGTACCTCCGGGACGGAGAATTACTATGGCTACACCTTC. Translated: CASTSGTENYYGYTF.

This clonotype showed up just a few times. This rearrangement joins TRBV7-2 to TRBJ2-4, with D tentatively TRBD1 or TRBD2 (5 bases each). Germline V gene sequence: CDR1 SGHTA, CDR2 FQGNSA. CDR3 length equals 15 residues. The V end lost 7 bases, the J end lost 5 bases, and 18 bases lay between the germline ends. This CDR3 reads CASTNGVGRENIQYF. The CDR3 bases are TGTGCCAGCACGAACGGGGTGGGGCGGGAAAACATTCAGTACTTC.

The sample holds a few counts of this clonotype. The gene calls are TRBV20-1 and TRBJ2-1, with 13 positions matching TRBD2. Trimming at V came to 0 bases and at J to 5 bases, leaving 1 base not matched to a gene. This CDR3 is 15 amino acids long. Looked up from germline, CDR1 is DFQATT and CDR2 is SNEGSKA (reference sequence). The CDR3 region has the DNA TGCAGTGCTAGAGAACTAGCGGGGGGGGACAATGAGCAGTTCTTC. This sequence encodes CSARELAGGDNEQFF.

The chain employs TRBV25-1 and TRBJ2-5, with unresolved D. The CDR3 length is 14 residues. Germline-derived CDR1 and CDR2 are MGHDK and SYGVNS. The V and J ends lost 2 bases and 1 base respectively, with 8 bases between them. CDR3 amino acids: CASSEPNSQETQYF. The CDR3 DNA follows: TGTGCCAGCAGTGAACCGAACAGCCAAGAGACCCAGTACTTC.

The CDR3 region has the DNA TGCAGCGTTGTGGACACCGGGGAGCTGTTTTTT. Amino acid sequence: CSVVDTGELFF. The V call is TRBV29-1, the J call TRBJ2-2, with D unresolved. This CDR3 has 11 amino acids. Trimming pared 4 bases from V and 3 bases from J, leaving 3 bases between. Germline CDR1 is SQVTM and CDR2 is ANQGSEA.

The V and J genes are TRBV4-2 and TRBJ2-7, with TRBD2 as a possible D gene (6 bases). Trimming stripped 0 bases from V and 0 bases from J, with 12 bases between. The germline CDR1 and CDR2 sequences are LGHNA and YNFKEQ. CDR3 length: 16 residues. The CDR3 loop reads CASSQDQWGDSYEQYF. The CDR3 DNA follows: TGTGCCAGCAGCCAAGATCAATGGGGGGACTCCTACGAGCAGTACTTC.

This clonotype was picked up a small number of times. The rearrangement uses TRBV6-6 and TRBJ1-1; TRBD1 aligns across 8 bases. V lost 2 bases, J lost 5 bases, and 7 bases stayed unmatched. This CDR3 is built from 15 residues. CDR1 and CDR2 from the germline V gene are MNHNY and SVGAGI (reference sequence). The DNA of the CDR3 is TGTGCCAGCAGTTACGCCTACAGGGGGGATACTGAAGCTTTCTTT. This gives the protein CASSYAYRGDTEAFF.

This clonotype turned up a few times. The chain couples TRBV7-6 to TRBJ2-7; tentatively, D is TRBD1 (5 bases). This CDR3 comprises 15 residues. CDR1 SGHVS and CDR2 FNYEAQ come from the germline V gene. V was shortened by 1 base and J by 3 bases, with 13 bases between the two germline ends. CDR3 sequence: CASSLGPDSNYEQYF. CDR3 sequence (DNA): TGTGCCAGCAGCTTAGGGCCCGACAGTAACTACGAGCAGTACTTC.

This clonotype was seen a few times. The V call is TRBV10-1, the J call TRBJ1-5; the D is unclear. Germline V gives CDR1 WNHNN, CDR2 SYGVQD (reference sequence). The V and J ends lost 7 bases and 4 bases respectively, with 11 bases between them. There are 13 residues in the CDR3. This CDR3 is CASIRTANQPQHF. In DNA, the CDR3 is TGCGCCAGCATTCGAACAGCAAATCAGCCCCAGCATTTT.

This rearrangement joins TRBV7-8 to TRBJ2-3; the match to TRBD2 covers 8 bases. Trimming at V came to 6 bases and at J to 5 bases, leaving 10 bases not matched to a gene. The CDR3 spans 15 residues. Germline CDR1 reads SGHVS; CDR2 reads FQNEAQ. CDR3 DNA: TGTGCCAGCAGTCCCGGGACTAGTTCATTAGATACGCAGTATTTT. Protein product: CASSPGTSSLDTQYF.

This clonotype has just a few counts. The rearrangement joins TRBV7-9 to TRBJ2-6, with D tentatively TRBD1 (6 bases). The CDR3 covers 16 residues. CDR1 and CDR2 from the germline V gene are SEHNR and FQNEAQ (reference sequence). V shed 0 bases and J shed 1 base, with 7 bases lying between them. CDR3 DNA sequence: TGTGCCAGCAGCTTAGCAACAGGGTCTGGGGCCAACGTCCTGACTTTC. Protein product: CASSLATGSGANVLTF.

As concerns this clonotype: A much larger clone differs by one base, so this may be a read error. The chain links TRBV7-8 to TRBJ1-5; D remains ambiguous. The CDR3 totals 14 residues. The germline gives CDR1 SGHVS, CDR2 FQNEAQ. V dropped 0 bases and J dropped 2 bases, with 5 bases sitting between them. The DNA of the CDR3 is TGTGCCAGCAGCTTAGCGCAGGGCAATCAGCCCCAGCATTTT. This encodes CASSLAQGNQPQHF.

The chain is built from TRBV25-1 and TRBJ1-2; D might be TRBD1 (5 bases). The CDR3 length is 13 residues. Trimming removed 2 bases from V and 8 bases from J, with 12 bases in between. CDR1 MGHDK and CDR2 SYGVNS come from the germline V gene. DNA of the CDR3: TGTGCCAGCAGTGAAAAGGGGTTAAGGGGCTACACCTTC. The encoded protein is CASSEKGLRGYTF.